This TCR beta chain was documented in a study of blood T cell repertoires in COVID-19 (TCRdb year 2020). Notes on the research overall: Samples covering the acute and convalescent phases of COVID-19 were provided by collaborators in the United States, Italy and Spain. Sample metadata almost always included a de-identified subject ID, COVID-19 status, age in years and sex. Where available, HLA class I and class II types were obtained from metadata supplied by the sample provider rather than from assay-based typing. The material from the prospective study consisted of cDNA or gDNA derived from T cells, B-cell-depleted T cells, or PBMCs. The samples were drawn from the first 160 participants of the ongoing ImmuneRACE study and from over 950 subjects provided by 6 global collaborators. The repertoires were released in a freely available public database meant as a resource for research on the immune response to SARS-CoV-2. Deeply sampled blood TCRbeta repertoires from subjects exposed to, actively infected with, or recovered from COVID-19 were included in the dataset.

On this clone itself: The antigen it binds to is not known. The sample holds no much larger clone one base away, and base qualities are not on file.

Participants in the prospective study were enrolled through a virtual design, were aged about 18 to 90 years, and lived in about two dozen United States geographic areas. In the prospective study, participants were assigned to cohorts based on the clinical history participants reported in a screening survey and a study questionnaire. Recovered participants in ImmuneRACE Cohort 3 were defined as having two consecutive negative NP/OP PCR tests, clearance from a healthcare professional, or resolution of symptoms. Each participant in the prospective study had whole blood, serum and a nasopharyngeal or oropharyngeal swab collected by mobile phlebotomists. Additional blood draws and questionnaires over an approximately two-month period could optionally be provided by prospective study participants. Blood samples from the prospective study were shipped frozen or at room temperature prior to DNA extraction.

The junction shows trimming of 3 bases on V and 1 base on J, plus 15 bases between the germline ends. The CDR3 has 16 amino acids, counting the end cysteine and phenylalanine. The only DNA kept is the CDR3, 48 bases in frame from the first base. CDR1 MNHEY and CDR2 SMNVEV were looked up in the germline V gene (reference sequence). The full study reports these points: How much clinical and demographic metadata was included differed by source and by participant, and the metadata was provided uncurated.

TCRbeta CDR3 regions were amplified from genomic DNA using the immunoSEQ Assay, a bias-controlled multiplex PCR. The original methods were these. The number of nucleated cells in each sample was estimated from the amplification of reference gene primers within the assay. To quantify the absolute abundance of each unique TCRbeta CDR3 rearrangement, sequence reads were collapsed and filtered. Productive Simpson clonality was computed per sample as the square root of Simpson's diversity index over productive rearrangements. TCRdb re-hosts the immuneACCESS table, in-frame sequences only. Its copies lack some clones; in the studies checked, an unresolved V gene accounts for under half of them, and the cause for the rest is not known. V, J and clone size are taken as reported in that table, and D and trimming were inferred from the DNA itself. For this sample the table gives about 440,000 clones, of which 90% were detected only once. Less than 0.75% of the sample rests with the top ten.

The sequence is built from TRBV27 and TRBJ1-1; a weak D assignment points to TRBD1 (6 bases agree). Sequencing was performed on PBMCs or T cells enriched from blood (not recorded which). This clonotype originated in a man younger than 30 who had recovered from COVID-19. The CDR3 protein: CASSFGGTLRNTEAFF. The DNA sequence is TGTGCCAGCAGTTTCGGGGGGACACTGAGGAACACTGAAGCTTTCTTT.